The source of this TCR beta chain is a study of Ad26.COV2.S vaccination and SARS-CoV-2 variants. The CDR3 is 14 residues long. Unmatched junction bases numbered 2, after V lost 4 bases and J lost 3 bases. Germline V gene sequence: CDR1 MNHEY, CDR2 SVGAGI. Sample treatment: around 19 received Ad26.COV2.S at low or high dose, single or two shots; roughly 5 received placebo; per-sample allocation not given. Collection of samples fell on day 63 after the first vaccine or placebo injection. Some clones are missing from TCRdb's copy, which holds only in-frame ones; the method was immunoSEQ multiplex PCR. The profile shows some 480,000 clones, around 90% of them singletons.

The chain uses TRBV6-5 and TRBJ2-1, with TRBD1 identical over 8 bases. Sequenced material: peripheral blood, taken in a trial of Ad26.COV2.S vaccine versus placebo. This TCR was recovered from a person between 18 and 65 years old who received the Ad26.COV2.S COVID-19 vaccine or a placebo. In DNA form, the CDR3 reads TGTGCCAGCAGTTCACAGGGGGGCTACAATGAGCAGTTCTTC. This gives the protein CASSSQGGYNEQFF.